Below, 30 T cell receptor beta chains from the same sample are listed, as sequenced in a study of neurological immune-mediated disorders. TCRdb recomputed calls from the 5' RACE reads with MiXCR, one row per CDR3 protein. The profile covers 50,000 or so distinct CDR3 sequences, with 11% appearing a single time and over 1.5% taken by the ten largest. The specimen sequenced was PBMCs. These TCRs come from a man aged 55-75 years in good health.

This clonotype was picked up many times. The chain recombines TRBV27 with TRBJ2-1; 8 bases map to TRBD2. The CDR3 spans 14 residues. V lost 7 bases, J lost 10 bases, and 12 bases stayed unmatched. Germline assignment: CDR1 MNHEY and CDR2 SMNVEV (reference sequence). For the CDR3, the DNA is TGTGCCAGCACCCCTCTCCAGCGGGGGCGCGAGCAGTTCTTC. Its protein is CASTPLQRGREQFF.

A remark on this clonotype: Since no conserved phenylalanine or tryptophan closes the CDR3, a read error is the likely cause. J is TRBJ2-7 and V is TRBV20-1; perhaps TRBD2 as D (6 bases). The CDR3 spans 13 residues. The V end lost 3 bases, the J end lost 6 bases, and 15 bases lay between the germline ends. Germline V gives CDR1 DFQATT, CDR2 SNEGSKA (reference sequence). CDR3 nucleotides: TGCAGTGCTAGTCCTCGCGTCGGGAGCGAGCAGTACTTA. Translation: CSASPRVGSEQYL.

The table lists this clonotype with many counts. The J gene is TRBJ2-1, the V gene TRBV29-1; 8 bases are a match to TRBD2. The V segment lost 7 bases and the J segment 4 bases; nucleotides outside the gene matches: 15. Germline-derived CDR1 and CDR2 are SQVTM and ANQGSEA. CDR3 length equals 16 residues. CDR3 bases: TGCAGCGCCAAACTCCTAGCGGGCTCCCCGTACAATGAGCAGTTCTTC. Its protein product is CSAKLLAGSPYNEQFF.

Notes on this clonotype: The junction does not match germline at one end; this may be a read error. V gene TRBV5-1 combines with J gene TRBJ2-7; unclear D gene. Per the germline V gene, CDR1 is SGHRS and CDR2 is YFSETQ. The CDR3 sequence is 13 residues long. The CDR3 DNA reads as TGCGCCAGCAGCTTGGGTGGCTCCTACGATCAGTACTTC. Residues: CASSLGGSYDQYF.

This clonotype was found many times. The rearrangement links TRBV20-1 to TRBJ1-6, with D uncertain. Per the germline V gene, CDR1 is DFQATT and CDR2 is SNEGSKA (reference sequence). The V and J ends lost 2 bases and 0 bases respectively, with 8 bases between them. The CDR3 is 15 amino acids. CDR3 sequence reads: CSARIQSSYNSPLHF. For the CDR3, the DNA is TGCAGTGCTAGAATCCAGAGCTCCTATAATTCACCCCTCCACTTT.

This clonotype was detected ten times or more. V gene TRBV7-2 combines with J gene TRBJ1-6; no clear D. The CDR3 spans 12 residues. V was pared by 5 bases and J by 10 bases, with 9 bases between. Germline V lookup: CDR1 SGHTA, CDR2 FQGNSA. Here the CDR3 DNA reads TGTGCCAGCAGCCTCCAAGAATCACCCCTCCACTTT. Translation gives CASSLQESPLHF.

The V and J genes are TRBV11-3 and TRBJ2-1, with TRBD2 matching over 8 bases. Germline loops: CDR1 SGHNT, CDR2 YENEEA. The CDR3 is made up of 15 amino acids. V dropped 1 base and J dropped 7; count of bases not matched to a gene: 6. CDR3 protein: CASSLGSGGWNEQFF. CDR3 coding DNA: TGTGCCAGCAGCTTAGGGTCGGGGGGGTGGAATGAGCAGTTCTTC. The variable domain in full, completed from reference TRBV11-3 and TRBJ2-1, reads EAGVVQSPRYKIIEKKQPVAFWCNPISGHNTLYWYLQNLGQGPELLIRYENEEAVDDSQLPKDRFSAERLKGVDSTLKIQPAELGDSAVYLCASSLGSGGWNEQFFGPGTRLTVL.

This clonotype was seen ten or more times. The chain has TRBV20-1 and TRBJ1-1; TRBD1 matches at 8 bases. Losses at the gene ends were 6 bases for V and 6 bases for J; bases not matched to a gene: 12. Germline V CDR1 and CDR2: DFQATT, SNEGSKA (reference sequence). The CDR3 sequence is 14 residues long. CDR3: CSANGQGWVAEAFF. CDR3 coding DNA: TGCAGTGCCAACGGACAGGGCTGGGTCGCTGAAGCTTTCTTT.

This clonotype showed up many times. A much larger clone lies one base from this, so it may be a read error. The V gene is TRBV5-1, the J gene TRBJ2-1; 13 bases map to TRBD2. V shed 4 bases and J 5 bases; nucleotides not matched to a gene: 3. Germline V gene data show CDR1 as SGHRS and CDR2 as YFSETQ. The CDR3 covers 15 residues. CDR3: CASSQGLAGNNEQFF. CDR3 nucleotide sequence: TGCGCCAGCAGCCAGGGACTAGCGGGGAACAATGAGCAGTTCTTC.

This clonotype was counted at least ten times. The chain combines TRBV20-1 with TRBJ2-3; a weak D match, TRBD1 (6 bases). The length of the CDR3 is 14 residues. Trimming removed 2 bases from V and 3 bases from J, with 12 bases in between. CDR1 and CDR2 from the germline V gene are DFQATT and SNEGSKA (reference sequence). The CDR3 is CSARSRTGTDTQYF. DNA of the CDR3: TGCAGTGCTAGATCACGAACAGGGACAGATACGCAGTATTTT.

This clonotype was found many times. This sequence joins TRBV10-3 and TRBJ1-2; D unclear. CDR3 length: 13 amino acids. Germline assignment: CDR1 ENHRY and CDR2 SYGVKD. V was shortened by 4 bases and J by 3 bases, with 9 bases between the two germline ends. For the CDR3, the DNA is TGTGCCATCAGTGCGCTAGAGGACTATGGCTACACCTTC. Translating gives CAISALEDYGYTF.

This clonotype occurred many times. The chain recombines TRBV7-9 with TRBJ1-2; D gene ambiguous. From germline, CDR1 is SEHNR and CDR2 FQNEAQ (reference sequence). This CDR3 contains 13 residues. V was clipped by 5 bases and J by 1 base, with 8 bases between them. CDR3 coding DNA: TGTGCCAGCAGCGCGGACGGTAACTATGGCTACACCTTC. It translates to CASSADGNYGYTF.

In its sample, this clonotype was seen many times. The V call is TRBV27, the J call TRBJ1-6; D may be TRBD1 (6 bases). The CDR3 consists of 14 residues. Germline V CDR1 and CDR2: MNHEY, SMNVEV (reference sequence). V lost 8 bases, J lost 6 bases, and 14 bases lay in between. CDR3 DNA: TGTGCCAGCGGGTACGGGGGGCCTAATTCACCCCTCCACTTT. Protein product: CASGYGGPNSPLHF.

The table lists this clonotype with many counts. The J gene is TRBJ1-5, the V gene TRBV20-1; D gene uncertain. In germline, CDR1 is DFQATT, CDR2 SNEGSKA (reference sequence). The CDR3 sequence is 15 residues long. Between the trimmed V and J ends, which lost 3 bases and 0 bases, there was a span of 12 bases. CDR3 nucleotide sequence: TGCAGTGCTAGCAAAACAGATGATAGCAATCAGCCCCAGCATTTT. Translating it yields CSASKTDDSNQPQHF.

This clonotype showed up many times. This rearrangement joins TRBV5-1 to TRBJ1-4, with 8 bases identical to TRBD1. V was clipped by 4 bases and J by 8 bases; unmatched bases: 7. Looked up from germline, CDR1 is SGHRS and CDR2 is YFSETQ. The CDR3 contains 14 residues. As DNA, the CDR3 is TGCGCCAGCAGCGACAGGGGTAAAGGGGAAAAACTGTTTTTT. Encoded protein: CASSDRGKGEKLFF. The variable domain in full, completed from reference TRBV5-1 and TRBJ1-4, reads KAGVTQTPRYLIKTRGQQVTLSCSPISGHRSVSWYQQTPGQGLQFLFEYFSETQRNKGNFPGRFSGRQFSNSRSEMNVSTLELGDSALYLCASSDRGKGEKLFFGSGTQLSVL.

The table lists this clonotype with many counts. The chain combines TRBV29-1 with TRBJ1-1; possible D gene TRBD1, 6 bases. This CDR3 contains 12 residues. The germline V gene has CDR1 SQVTM and CDR2 ANQGSEA. The ends were cut back, 1 base at V and 6 bases at J, with 9 bases in the middle. This CDR3 is CSVEARGAEAFF. For the CDR3, the DNA is TGCAGCGTTGAAGCCAGGGGTGCTGAAGCTTTCTTT.

This clonotype has a count of ten or more. The gene calls are TRBV5-1 and TRBJ2-5; D assignment may be TRBD1 or TRBD2 (5 bases each). Germline loops: CDR1 SGHRS, CDR2 YFSETQ. V was trimmed by 4 bases and J by 7 bases, leaving 11 bases between them. The CDR3 is made up of 12 amino acids. In DNA form, the CDR3 reads TGCGCCAGCAGCCTGGGGACGGGGACCCAGTACTTC. Translation: CASSLGTGTQYF.

This clonotype was seen many times. The rearrangement uses TRBV7-2 and TRBJ1-6; unclear D gene. V shed 7 bases and J shed 9 bases, with 10 bases lying between them. This CDR3 region has 12 residues. Germline V gives CDR1 SGHTA, CDR2 FQGNSA. This chain's CDR3 is CASTSVSSPLHF. Written as DNA, the CDR3 is TGTGCCAGCACCTCAGTGTCTTCACCCCTCCACTTT.

This clonotype was counted many times. The chain employs TRBV9 and TRBJ1-5, with unresolved D. Germline CDR1 is SGDLS and CDR2 is YYNGEE. Trimming cost V 5 bases and J 4 bases, with 13 bases left between them. The CDR3 sequence is 14 residues long. The CDR3 region has the DNA TGTGCCAGCAGTACGGGTTTTGGGAATCAGCCCCAGCATTTT. This encodes CASSTGFGNQPQHF.

This clonotype was recorded at least ten times. The chain couples TRBV5-1 to TRBJ2-3; D might be TRBD2 (5 bases). This CDR3 region has 14 residues. Trimming stripped 0 bases from V and 7 bases from J, with 12 bases between. CDR1 SGHRS and CDR2 YFSETQ come from the germline V gene. The CDR3 sequence: CASSLVERRNTQYF. As DNA, the CDR3 is TGCGCCAGCAGCTTGGTGGAGCGGAGGAATACGCAGTATTTT.

The CDR3 is CASTGLAWVNEQYF. The CDR3 region has the DNA TGCGCCAGCACCGGACTAGCGTGGGTCAACGAGCAGTACTTC. This chain links TRBV5-1 with TRBJ2-7, with 9 nucleotides matching TRBD2. Germline V gene data show CDR1 as SGHRS and CDR2 as YFSETQ. The CDR3 sequence is 14 residues long. The trim removed 6 bases at V and 5 bases at J, leaving 9 bases unmatched.

The sample holds many counts of this clonotype. The V gene is TRBV20-1, the J gene TRBJ2-1; D could derive from TRBD1 or TRBD2 (6 bases each). With 0 bases removed from V and 9 bases from J, the gap between germline ends came to 9 bases. The CDR3 is made up of 12 amino acids. Germline V gives CDR1 DFQATT, CDR2 SNEGSKA (reference sequence). The CDR3 loop is CSARDPGAEQFF. The DNA of the CDR3 is TGCAGTGCTAGAGATCCGGGGGCTGAGCAGTTCTTC.

This clonotype was seen repeatedly, ten times or more. The CDR3: CATSGGYNEKLFF. The DNA for the CDR3 is TGTGCCACCTCTGGGGGGTATAATGAAAAACTGTTTTTT. The chain joins TRBV15 to TRBJ1-4, with a possible D match to TRBD1 (5 bases). CDR1 and CDR2 from the germline V gene are LNHNV and YYDKDF (reference sequence). The CDR3 is 13 amino acids. The V end was cut by 8 bases, the J end by 4 bases, with 11 bases between.

This clonotype was seen repeatedly, ten times or more. The chain carries TRBV20-1 and TRBJ1-2; D possibly corresponds to TRBD1 (5 bases). Per the germline V gene, CDR1 is DFQATT and CDR2 is SNEGSKA (reference sequence). V was cut by 4 bases and J by 7 bases, with 19 bases left in between. There are 14 residues in the CDR3. This CDR3 is CSATTTEKIGGYTF. CDR3 in DNA: TGCAGTGCTACAACGACAGAGAAAATTGGTGGCTACACCTTC.

This clonotype occurred many times. The chain uses TRBV10-3 and TRBJ2-5; TRBD2 is a possible D gene (6 bases). V shed 6 bases and J shed 3 bases, with 11 bases lying between them. CDR1 and CDR2 from the germline V gene are ENHRY and SYGVKD. CDR3 size: 13 residues. CDR3 region: CAISRDSKETQYF. As DNA, the CDR3 is TGTGCCATCAGCCGGGACTCAAAAGAGACCCAGTACTTC.

This clonotype has ten or more counts. V is TRBV20-1 and J is TRBJ2-7, with TRBD2 as a possible D gene (6 bases). V gave up 6 bases and J gave up 0 bases, with 9 bases separating them. CDR1 and CDR2 (germline): DFQATT, SNEGSKA (reference sequence). The CDR3 covers 12 residues. Written as DNA, the CDR3 is TGCAGTGCCCCGACTAGCTCCTACGAGCAGTACTTC. Amino acids: CSAPTSSYEQYF.

This clonotype has ten or more counts. V gene TRBV28 combines with J gene TRBJ2-3, with TRBD2 matching 9 bases. The germline V gene encodes CDR1 MDHEN and CDR2 SYDVKM. With V trimmed by 6 bases and J by 2 bases, 9 bases remained unmatched. This CDR3 region has 16 residues. The CDR3 DNA reads as TGTGCCAGCAGATCCAAGCGGGGGGCCGACACAGATACGCAGTATTTT. This translates into CASRSKRGADTDTQYF. Variable domain in full (rest from reference TRBV28 and TRBJ2-3): DVKVTQSSRYLVKRTGEKVFLECVQDMDHENMFWYRQDPGLGLRLIYFSYDVKMKEKGDIPEGYSVSREKKERFSLILESASTNQTSMYLCASRSKRGADTDTQYFGPGTRLTVL.

This clonotype was detected many times. Given a much more abundant clone one base away, this may be a read error. The chain has TRBV20-1 and TRBJ1-1; no reliable D call. The ends were cut back, 1 base at V and 1 base at J, with 4 bases in the middle. The CDR3 has 12 residues. Germline V gives CDR1 DFQATT, CDR2 SNEGSKA (reference sequence). CDR3 DNA sequence: TGCAGTGCTAGAGTGGGGAACACTGAAGCTTTCTTT. This gives the protein CSARVGNTEAFF.

V and J are TRBV18 and TRBJ1-1; D is possibly TRBD1 (6 bases). This CDR3 is built from 14 residues. Germline-derived CDR1 and CDR2 are KGHSH and LQKENI. V was pared by 8 bases and J by 1 base, with 14 bases between. DNA of the CDR3: TGTGCCAGCGCCCGGGGGGCTGGGAACACTGAAGCTTTCTTT. Amino acids: CASARGAGNTEAFF. Supplemented by reference TRBV18 and TRBJ1-1, the full variable domain reads NAGVMQNPRHLVRRRGQEARLRCSPMKGHSHVYWYRQLPEEGLKFMVYLQKENIIDESGMPKERFSAEFPKEGPSILRIQQVVRGDSAAYFCASARGAGNTEAFFGQGTRLTVV.

This clonotype was seen a handful of times. This sequence joins TRBV29-1 and TRBJ2-2, with D possibly called TRBD1 or TRBD2 (5 bases each). Between the trimmed V and J ends, which lost 6 bases and 1 base, there was a span of 15 bases. Germline V lookup: CDR1 SQVTM, CDR2 ANQGSEA. This CDR3 contains 15 residues. This CDR3 reads CSVAKGTVNTGELFF. CDR3 DNA: TGCAGCGTCGCGAAGGGGACGGTGAACACCGGGGAGCTGTTTTTT.